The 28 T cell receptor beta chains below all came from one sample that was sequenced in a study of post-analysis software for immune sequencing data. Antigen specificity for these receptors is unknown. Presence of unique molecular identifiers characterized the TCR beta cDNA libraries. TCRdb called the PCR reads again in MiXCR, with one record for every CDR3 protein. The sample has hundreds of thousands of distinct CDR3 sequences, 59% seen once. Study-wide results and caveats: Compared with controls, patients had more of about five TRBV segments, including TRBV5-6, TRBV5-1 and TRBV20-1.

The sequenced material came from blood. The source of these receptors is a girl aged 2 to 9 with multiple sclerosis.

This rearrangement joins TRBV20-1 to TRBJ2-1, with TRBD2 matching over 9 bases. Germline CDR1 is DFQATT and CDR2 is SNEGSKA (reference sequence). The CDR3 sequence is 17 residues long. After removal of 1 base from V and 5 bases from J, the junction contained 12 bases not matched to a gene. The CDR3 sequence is CSARAILAGALDNEQFF. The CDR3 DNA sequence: TGCAGTGCTAGAGCAATCTTAGCGGGGGCCCTAGACAATGAGCAGTTCTTC.

Written as DNA, the CDR3 is TGCAGTGCTAGAGATCGTGGACTAGCGGGCTACTCCTACGAGCAGTACTTC. It encodes CSARDRGLAGYSYEQYF. This rearrangement joins TRBV20-1 to TRBJ2-7, with TRBD2 identical over 11 bases. The CDR3 is 17 residues long. The germline gives CDR1 DFQATT, CDR2 SNEGSKA (reference sequence). Trimming removed 0 bases from V and 0 bases from J; junction bases left unmatched: 7.

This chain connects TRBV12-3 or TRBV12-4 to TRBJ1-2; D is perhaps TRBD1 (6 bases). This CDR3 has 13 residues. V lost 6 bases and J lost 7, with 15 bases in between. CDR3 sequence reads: CASRQGGAAGYTF. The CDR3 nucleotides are TGTGCCAGCAGACAGGGAGGGGCCGCTGGCTACACCTTC.

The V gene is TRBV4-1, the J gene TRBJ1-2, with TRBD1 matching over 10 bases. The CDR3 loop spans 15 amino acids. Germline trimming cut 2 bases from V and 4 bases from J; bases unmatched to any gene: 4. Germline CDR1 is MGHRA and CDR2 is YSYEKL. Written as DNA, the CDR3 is TGCGCCAGCAGCCAACGGGACAGGGGCGGCTATGGCTACACCTTC. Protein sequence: CASSQRDRGGYGYTF.

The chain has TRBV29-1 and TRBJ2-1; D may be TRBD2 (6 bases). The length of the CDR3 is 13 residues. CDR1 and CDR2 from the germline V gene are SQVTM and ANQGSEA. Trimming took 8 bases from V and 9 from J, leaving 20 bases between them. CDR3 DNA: TGCAGCTCTAGGGTGGGAGGTTCGGTTGAGCAGTTCTTC. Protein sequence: CSSRVGGSVEQFF.

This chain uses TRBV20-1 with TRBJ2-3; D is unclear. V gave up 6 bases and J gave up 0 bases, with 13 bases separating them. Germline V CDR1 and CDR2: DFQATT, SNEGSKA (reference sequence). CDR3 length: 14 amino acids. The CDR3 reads CSAPRPASTDTQYF. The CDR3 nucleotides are TGCAGTGCCCCTAGGCCAGCTAGCACAGATACGCAGTATTTT.

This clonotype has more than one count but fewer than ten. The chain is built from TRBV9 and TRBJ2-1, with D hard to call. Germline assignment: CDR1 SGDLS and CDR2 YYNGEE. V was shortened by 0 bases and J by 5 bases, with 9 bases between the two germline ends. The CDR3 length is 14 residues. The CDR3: CASSVEDAHNEQFF. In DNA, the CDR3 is TGTGCCAGCAGCGTAGAGGACGCTCACAATGAGCAGTTCTTC.

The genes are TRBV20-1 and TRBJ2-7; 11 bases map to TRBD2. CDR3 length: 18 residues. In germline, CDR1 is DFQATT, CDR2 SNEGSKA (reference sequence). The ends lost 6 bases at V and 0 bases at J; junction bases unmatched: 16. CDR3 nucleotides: TGCAGTGCGCCAGGCGACCTAGCGGGAGGTACCATCTCCTACGAGCAGTACTTC. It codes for CSAPGDLAGGTISYEQYF.

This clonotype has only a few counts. CDR3 coding DNA: TGCGCCAGCAGCCTGGCAGGACTAGCGGGAGTCGGGAACAATGAGCAGTTCTTC. The encoded protein is CASSLAGLAGVGNNEQFF. The rearrangement joins TRBV5-1 to TRBJ2-1, with 13 bases lining up with TRBD2. V gave up 4 bases and J gave up 5 bases; unmatched junction bases: 12. The CDR3 spans 18 residues. Germline lookup yields CDR1 SGHRS and CDR2 YFSETQ.

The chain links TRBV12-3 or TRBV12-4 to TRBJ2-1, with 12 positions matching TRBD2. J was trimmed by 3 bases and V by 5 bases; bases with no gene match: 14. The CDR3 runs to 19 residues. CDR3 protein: CASSGVGLAGGNFYNEQFF. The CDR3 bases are TGTGCCAGCAGTGGTGTAGGTCTAGCGGGAGGGAACTTCTACAATGAGCAGTTCTTC.

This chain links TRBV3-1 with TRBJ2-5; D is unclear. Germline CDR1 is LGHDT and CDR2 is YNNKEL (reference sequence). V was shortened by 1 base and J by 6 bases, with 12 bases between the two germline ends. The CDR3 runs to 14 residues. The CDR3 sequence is CASSQVGKIKTQYF. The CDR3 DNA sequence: TGTGCCAGCAGCCAAGTAGGGAAGATCAAGACCCAGTACTTC.

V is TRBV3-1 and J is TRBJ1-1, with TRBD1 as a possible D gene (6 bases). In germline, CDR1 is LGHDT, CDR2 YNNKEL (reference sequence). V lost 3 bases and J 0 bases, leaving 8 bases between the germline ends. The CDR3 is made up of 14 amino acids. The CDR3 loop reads CASSHRGMNTEAFF. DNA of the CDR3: TGTGCCAGCAGCCACAGGGGCATGAACACTGAAGCTTTCTTT.

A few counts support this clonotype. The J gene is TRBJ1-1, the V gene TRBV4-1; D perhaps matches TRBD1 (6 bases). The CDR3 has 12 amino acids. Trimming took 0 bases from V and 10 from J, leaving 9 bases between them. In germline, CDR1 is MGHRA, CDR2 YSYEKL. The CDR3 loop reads CASSQDTGLAFF. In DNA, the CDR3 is TGCGCCAGCAGCCAAGATACAGGGTTAGCTTTCTTT.

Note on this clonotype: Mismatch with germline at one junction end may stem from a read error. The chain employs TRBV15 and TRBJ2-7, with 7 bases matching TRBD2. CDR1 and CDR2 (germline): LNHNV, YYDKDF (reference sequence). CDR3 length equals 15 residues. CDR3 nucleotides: TGTGCCACCAACAGAGATCGTGCGGGGGCCTACGAGCAGTACTTC. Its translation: CATNRDRAGAYEQYF.

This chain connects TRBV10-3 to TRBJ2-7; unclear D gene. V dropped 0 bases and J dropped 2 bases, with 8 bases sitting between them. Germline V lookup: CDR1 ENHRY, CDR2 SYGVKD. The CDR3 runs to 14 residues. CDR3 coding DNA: TGTGCCATCAGTGAGTCGCTTGGGGCCTACGAGCAGTACTTC. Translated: CAISESLGAYEQYF.

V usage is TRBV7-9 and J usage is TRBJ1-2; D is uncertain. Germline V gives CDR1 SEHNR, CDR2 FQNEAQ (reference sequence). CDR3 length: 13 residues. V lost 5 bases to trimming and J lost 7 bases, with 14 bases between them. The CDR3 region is CASSPDGYFGYTF. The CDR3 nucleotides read TGTGCCAGCAGCCCAGACGGGTATTTTGGCTACACCTTC. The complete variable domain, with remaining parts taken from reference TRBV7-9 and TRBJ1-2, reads DTGVSQNPRHKITKRGQNVTFRCDPISEHNRLYWYRQTLGQGPEFLTYFQNEAQLEKSRLLSDRFSAERPKGSFSTLEIQRTEQGDSAMYLCASSPDGYFGYTFGSGTRLTVV.

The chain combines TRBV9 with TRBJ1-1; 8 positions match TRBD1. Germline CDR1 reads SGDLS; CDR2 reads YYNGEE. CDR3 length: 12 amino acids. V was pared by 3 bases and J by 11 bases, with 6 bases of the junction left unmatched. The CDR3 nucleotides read TGTGCCAGCAGCGGAGTCCGGGACAGGGCTTTCTTT. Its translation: CASSGVRDRAFF.

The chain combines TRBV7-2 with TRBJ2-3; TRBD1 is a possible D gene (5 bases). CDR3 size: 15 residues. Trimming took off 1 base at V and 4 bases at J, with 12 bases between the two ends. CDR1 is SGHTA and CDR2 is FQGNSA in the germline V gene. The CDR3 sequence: CASSLVGVLPDTQYF. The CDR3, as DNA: TGTGCCAGCAGCTTAGTAGGGGTATTGCCAGATACGCAGTATTTT.

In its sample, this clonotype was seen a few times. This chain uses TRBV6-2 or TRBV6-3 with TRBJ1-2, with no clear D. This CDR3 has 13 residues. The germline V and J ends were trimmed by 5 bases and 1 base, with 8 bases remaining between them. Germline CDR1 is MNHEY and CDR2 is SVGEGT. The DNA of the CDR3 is TGTGCCAGCAGTAACGGGATTAACTATGGCTACACCTTC. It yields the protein CASSNGINYGYTF.

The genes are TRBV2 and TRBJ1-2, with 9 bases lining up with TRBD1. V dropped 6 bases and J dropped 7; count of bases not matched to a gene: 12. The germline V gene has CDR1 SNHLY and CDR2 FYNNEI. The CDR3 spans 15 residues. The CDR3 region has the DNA TGTGCCAGCAGCCCAACCGAAGGGACAGGGATTGGCTACACCTTC. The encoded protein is CASSPTEGTGIGYTF. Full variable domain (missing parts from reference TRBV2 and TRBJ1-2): EPEVTQTPSHQVTQMGQEVILRCVPISNHLYFYWYRQILGQKVEFLVSFYNNEISEKSEIFDDQFSVERPDGSNFTLKIRSTKLEDSAMYFCASSPTEGTGIGYTFGSGTRLTVV.

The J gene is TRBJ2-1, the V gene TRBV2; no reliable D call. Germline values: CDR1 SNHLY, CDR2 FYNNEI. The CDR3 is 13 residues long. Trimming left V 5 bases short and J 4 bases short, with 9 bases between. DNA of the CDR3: TGTGCCAGCAGTTATACTCAGTACAATGAGCAGTTCTTC. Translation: CASSYTQYNEQFF. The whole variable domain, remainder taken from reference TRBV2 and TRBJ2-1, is EPEVTQTPSHQVTQMGQEVILRCVPISNHLYFYWYRQILGQKVEFLVSFYNNEISEKSEIFDDQFSVERPDGSNFTLKIRSTKLEDSAMYFCASSYTQYNEQFFGPGTRLTVL.

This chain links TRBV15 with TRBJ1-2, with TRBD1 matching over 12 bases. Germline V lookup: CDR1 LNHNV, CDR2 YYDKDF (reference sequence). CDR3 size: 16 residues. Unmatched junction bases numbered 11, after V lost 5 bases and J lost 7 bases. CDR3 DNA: TGTGCCACCAGCTGGAAAGAGGGACAGGGGGCGGGTGGCTACACCTTC. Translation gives CATSWKEGQGAGGYTF.

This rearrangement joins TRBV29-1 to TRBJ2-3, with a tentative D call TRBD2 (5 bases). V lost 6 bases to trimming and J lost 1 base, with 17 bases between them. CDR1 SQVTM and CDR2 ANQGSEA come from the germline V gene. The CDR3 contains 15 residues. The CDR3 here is CSVGFRWRGTDTQYF. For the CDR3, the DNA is TGCAGCGTAGGCTTCCGGTGGCGGGGCACAGATACGCAGTATTTT.

CDR3 coding DNA: TGTGCCAGCAGCCCGGAGACCCAGTTCTTC. It is translated as CASSPETQFF. The chain links TRBV27 to TRBJ2-5; no definite D call. The J call is in doubt because the DNA end fits TRBJ2-1 better. CDR3 length: 10 residues. The V gene's germline CDR1 is MNHEY and CDR2 SMNVEV (reference sequence).

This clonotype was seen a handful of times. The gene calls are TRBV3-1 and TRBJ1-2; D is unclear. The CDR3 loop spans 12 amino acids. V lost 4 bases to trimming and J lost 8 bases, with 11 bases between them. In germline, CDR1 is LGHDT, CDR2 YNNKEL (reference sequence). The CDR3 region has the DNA TGTGCCAGCAGCCCTTCAGAGTCCGGCTACACCTTC. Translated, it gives CASSPSESGYTF.

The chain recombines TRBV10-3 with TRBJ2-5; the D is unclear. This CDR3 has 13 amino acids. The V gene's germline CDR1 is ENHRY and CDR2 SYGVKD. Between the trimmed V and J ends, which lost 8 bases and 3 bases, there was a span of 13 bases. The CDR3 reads CAISRQAEETQYF. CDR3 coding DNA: TGTGCCATCTCACGGCAGGCCGAAGAGACCCAGTACTTC.

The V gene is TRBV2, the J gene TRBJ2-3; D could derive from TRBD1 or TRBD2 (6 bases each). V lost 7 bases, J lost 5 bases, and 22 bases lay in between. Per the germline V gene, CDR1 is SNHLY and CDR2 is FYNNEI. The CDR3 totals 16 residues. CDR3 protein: CASTGLGGQSKDTQYF. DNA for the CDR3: TGTGCCAGCACCGGCCTTGGGGGGCAGAGTAAAGATACGCAGTATTTT. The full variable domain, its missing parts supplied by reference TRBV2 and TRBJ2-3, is EPEVTQTPSHQVTQMGQEVILRCVPISNHLYFYWYRQILGQKVEFLVSFYNNEISEKSEIFDDQFSVERPDGSNFTLKIRSTKLEDSAMYFCASTGLGGQSKDTQYFGPGTRLTVL.

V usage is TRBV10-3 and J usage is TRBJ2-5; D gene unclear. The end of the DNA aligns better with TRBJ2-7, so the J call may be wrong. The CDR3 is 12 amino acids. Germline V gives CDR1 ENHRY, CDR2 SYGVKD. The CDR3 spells CAISAGPYEQYF. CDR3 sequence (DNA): TGTGCCATCAGTGCAGGTCCCTACGAGCAGTACTTC.